The 2 T cell receptor beta chains below all came from one sample that was sequenced in a study of blood T cell repertoires in COVID-19. TCRdb's copy holds only in-frame clones and misses some; the assay was immunoSEQ multiplex PCR. Of hundreds of thousands of clones detected, roughly 90% appear once; the ten largest clones hold about 7%. The sequenced sample was peripheral blood. These receptor sequences come from a woman in her seventies with COVID-19, enrolled during active disease.

The J gene is TRBJ2-2, the V gene TRBV11-2, with 12 bases matching TRBD2. With 6 bases clipped from V and 0 bases from J, the junction kept 5 bases outside the gene matches. This CDR3 has 17 residues. In germline, CDR1 is SGHAT, CDR2 FQNNGV. DNA of the CDR3: TGTGCCAGCAGATCCCCTAGCGGGGGGGCGAACACCGGGGAGCTGTTTTTT. As protein: CASRSPSGGANTGELFF.

J is TRBJ2-1 and V is TRBV29-1, with D uncertain. Germline-derived CDR1 and CDR2 are SQVTM and ANQGSEA. The V end lost 4 bases, the J end lost 9 bases, and 4 bases lay between the germline ends. This CDR3 is built from 9 residues. The CDR3 reads CSVGGEQFF. Written as DNA, the CDR3 is TGCAGCGTTGGCGGTGAGCAGTTCTTC.